The 19 T cell receptor beta chains given below trace back to one sample, sequenced in a study of cytomegalovirus exposure and HLA in healthy donors. Both 60 Vbeta primers and 13 Jbeta primers went into the PCR. Profiled with immunoSEQ multiplex PCR; TCRdb holds only in-frame clones, not every one. Of some 160,000 clones in the sample, around 73% were seen once. Sequencing was done on a sample of PBMCs. These receptors originate from a man between 60 and 70 years old in good health and CMV-seronegative.

The chain is built from TRBV5-6 and TRBJ2-7; a weak D match, TRBD1 (6 bases). This CDR3 is 15 amino acids long. Between the trimmed V and J ends, which lost 2 bases and 3 bases, there was a span of 15 bases. Looked up from germline, CDR1 is SGHDT and CDR2 is YYEEEE. The CDR3 region is CASSFLDRSYYEQYF. The CDR3 DNA reads TGTGCCAGCAGCTTCCTCGACAGGTCGTACTACGAGCAGTACTTC.

The chain has TRBV27 and TRBJ2-7, with 11 bases lining up with TRBD2. The CDR3 is 14 amino acids. Germline-derived CDR1 and CDR2 are MNHEY and SMNVEV (reference sequence). Losses at the gene ends were 6 bases for V and 12 bases for J; bases not matched to a gene: 13. CDR3 region: CASSSETSGNNLYF. The CDR3 DNA is TGTGCCAGCAGCTCCGAGACTAGCGGGAATAATTTGTACTTC.

The gene calls are TRBV7-8 and TRBJ1-6; TRBD1 aligns across 8 bases. The trim removed 3 bases at V and 7 bases at J, leaving 5 bases unmatched. This CDR3 is 15 amino acids long. The germline V gene has CDR1 SGHVS and CDR2 FQNEAQ. The CDR3 here is CASSLRTGSNSPLHF. CDR3 nucleotide sequence: TGTGCCAGCAGCTTGAGGACAGGGTCCAATTCACCCCTCCACTTT.

The chain recombines TRBV5-4 with TRBJ2-3; TRBD2 is a possible D gene (5 bases). V gave up 2 bases and J gave up 6 bases, with 25 bases separating them. The CDR3 has 18 amino acids. CDR1 and CDR2 (germline): SGHNT, YYREEE (reference sequence). The CDR3 sequence: CASSFSRLLASIADTQYF. In DNA form, the CDR3 reads TGTGCCAGCAGCTTTTCCAGACTTCTAGCATCTATCGCCGATACGCAGTATTTT.

V usage is TRBV7-3 and J usage is TRBJ1-6, with unresolved D. This CDR3 has 14 amino acids. V lost 1 base and J lost 9, with 10 bases in between. CDR1 SGHTA and CDR2 FQGTGA come from the germline V gene. CDR3 nucleotides: TGTGCCAGCAGCTTAAGGGGAGTTAGTTCACCCCTCCACTTT. Translating gives CASSLRGVSSPLHF.

V gene TRBV7-2 combines with J gene TRBJ2-1; 11 bases line up with TRBD2. CDR3 length: 16 residues. CDR1 is SGHTA, CDR2 FQGNSA, per germline. The junction had 8 bases not matched to a gene; V was cut back by 3 bases and J by 7 bases. CDR3 in DNA: TGTGCCAGCAGCTTGAATAGCGGGAGGGCCGGTAATGAGCAGTTCTTC. Protein sequence: CASSLNSGRAGNEQFF.

The chain combines TRBV4-3 with TRBJ2-1, with 7 bases identical to TRBD1. The germline CDR1 and CDR2 sequences are LGHNA and YSLEER. The CDR3 consists of 15 residues. The ends lost 1 base at V and 8 bases at J; junction bases unmatched: 8. Written as DNA, the CDR3 is TGCGCCAGCAGCCAAGGCGAGACAGGGTCGTATGAGCAGTTCTTC. This sequence encodes CASSQGETGSYEQFF.

This clone was counted only a few times. The J gene is TRBJ2-7, the V gene TRBV2; 7 positions agree with TRBD1. There are 14 residues in the CDR3. Germline V gene data show CDR1 as SNHLY and CDR2 as FYNNEI. V was pared by 4 bases and J by 2 bases, with 5 bases of the junction left unmatched. The CDR3 here is CASSGRDRTYEQYF. The CDR3 coding sequence is TGTGCCAGCAGTGGAAGGGACAGAACCTACGAGCAGTACTTC.

V is TRBV5-1 and J is TRBJ1-2; D is ambiguous. V was cut by 0 bases and J by 2 bases, with 11 bases left in between. The CDR3 has 15 amino acids. The germline gives CDR1 SGHRS, CDR2 YFSETQ. This chain's CDR3 is CASSLVPEENYGYTF. The CDR3 DNA reads TGCGCCAGCAGCTTGGTCCCAGAGGAAAACTATGGCTACACCTTC.

For this clone: At one boundary the junction diverges from the germline segment, which might be a read error. This chain uses TRBV19 with TRBJ1-2, with 9 bases aligning to TRBD1. The CDR3 length is 16 residues. Germline V gene data show CDR1 as LNHDA and CDR2 as SQIVND (reference sequence). CDR3 in amino acids: CASSLIRQGVDYGYPF. The CDR3 nucleotides read TGTGCCAGTAGTTTGATACGACAGGGGGTGGACTATGGCTACCCCTTC. Full variable domain (rest looked up from reference TRBV19 and TRBJ1-2): DGGITQSPKYLFRKEGQNVTLSCEQNLNHDAMYWYRQDPGQGLRLIYYSQIVNDFQKGDIAEGYSVSREKKESFPLTVTSAQKNPTAFYLCASSLIRQGVDYGYPFGSGTRLTVV.

This clone occurred once. This rearrangement joins TRBV30 to TRBJ1-5; D unresolved. Trimming removed 0 bases from V and 6 bases from J, with 15 bases in between. Germline V gives CDR1 GTSNPN, CDR2 SVGIG (reference sequence). CDR3 length: 15 amino acids. CDR3 region: CAWSVREGLGQPQHF. As DNA, the CDR3 is TGTGCCTGGAGTGTACGGGAAGGGCTTGGTCAGCCCCAGCATTTT.

The chain recombines TRBV11-3 with TRBJ2-3; 12 bases match TRBD2. The V gene end was trimmed by 3 bases and the J gene end by 3 bases; junction bases not matched to a gene: 4. The CDR3 runs to 16 residues. Germline CDR1 and CDR2: SGHNT and YENEEA. CDR3 sequence reads: CASSLGLAGSTDTQYF. In DNA, the CDR3 is TGTGCCAGCAGCTTGGGACTAGCGGGTTCTACAGATACGCAGTATTTT.

DNA for the CDR3: TGTGCCAGCAGCCCACGGACAGGGGAAGGGGATGGCTACACCTTC. Its protein product is CASSPRTGEGDGYTF. The chain has TRBV9 and TRBJ1-2; TRBD1 matches at 9 bases. This CDR3 region has 15 residues. Trimming removed 4 bases from V and 6 bases from J; junction bases left unmatched: 10. Germline V CDR1 and CDR2: SGDLS, YYNGEE. The full variable domain, rest sourced from reference TRBV9 and TRBJ1-2, is DSGVTQTPKHLITATGQRVTLRCSPRSGDLSVYWYQQSLDQGLQFLIQYYNGEERAKGNILERFSAQQFPDLHSELNLSSLELGDSALYFCASSPRTGEGDGYTFGSGTRLTVV.

Here the CDR3 reads CATGGSANYGYTF. In nucleotides, the CDR3 is TGTGCCACTGGGGGGTCGGCTAACTATGGCTACACCTTC. The rearrangement links TRBV19 to TRBJ1-2; the D gene is possibly TRBD1 (5 bases). CDR1 is LNHDA, CDR2 SQIVND, per germline (reference sequence). CDR3 length: 13 amino acids. The V end was cut by 10 bases, the J end by 0 bases, with 12 bases between.

V and J are TRBV9 and TRBJ2-7; possible D gene TRBD2, 5 bases. V was cut by 0 bases and J by 6 bases, with 13 bases left in between. Germline assignment: CDR1 SGDLS and CDR2 YYNGEE. The CDR3 sequence is 14 residues long. The CDR3 DNA reads TGTGCCAGCAGCGTAGACGTAGCTAGCCGCGAGCAGTACTTC. Protein: CASSVDVASREQYF.

The CDR3 region has the DNA TGTGCCAGCAGCACGGGACAGAACTCTGGAAACACCATATATTTT. Protein sequence: CASSTGQNSGNTIYF. The chain employs TRBV5-6 and TRBJ1-3, with TRBD1 matching 7 bases. The trim removed 4 bases at V and 0 bases at J, leaving 4 bases unmatched. CDR1 and CDR2 from the germline V gene are SGHDT and YYEEEE. The CDR3 has 15 residues.

This clone has more than one count but fewer than ten. The rearrangement links TRBV2 to TRBJ1-2; a weak D match, TRBD1 (5 bases). V was pared by 1 base and J by 4 bases, with 13 bases between. Germline V gene sequence: CDR1 SNHLY, CDR2 FYNNEI. The CDR3 contains 15 residues. This chain's CDR3 is CASSEGQGLVYGYTF. The DNA for the CDR3 is TGTGCCAGCAGTGAAGGGCAGGGCCTGGTCTATGGCTACACCTTC.

This CDR3 reads CASSDFATNEQFF. CDR3 bases: TGTGCCAGCAGCGACTTTGCTACCAATGAGCAGTTCTTC. The chain carries TRBV7-2 and TRBJ2-1; D remains ambiguous. The germline V gene encodes CDR1 SGHTA and CDR2 FQGNSA. Trimming removed 5 bases at V and 6 bases at J, with 11 bases between. The CDR3 contains 13 residues. Based on the CDR3 plus reference TRBV7-2 and TRBJ2-1, the full variable domain is GAGVSQSPSNKVTEKGKDVELRCDPISGHTALYWYRQSLGQGLEFLIYFQGNSAPDKSGLPSDRFSAERTGGSVSTLTIQRTQQEDSAVYLCASSDFATNEQFFGPGTRLTVL.

This chain links TRBV7-6 with TRBJ2-5, with D possibly being TRBD2 (5 bases). V was cut by 4 bases and J by 11 bases, with 11 bases left in between. CDR1 and CDR2 from the germline V gene are SGHVS and FNYEAQ. This CDR3 has 11 amino acids. The CDR3 DNA reads as TGTGCCAGCAGCTCGGTCGGGGAGCAGTACTTC. Its protein product is CASSSVGEQYF.